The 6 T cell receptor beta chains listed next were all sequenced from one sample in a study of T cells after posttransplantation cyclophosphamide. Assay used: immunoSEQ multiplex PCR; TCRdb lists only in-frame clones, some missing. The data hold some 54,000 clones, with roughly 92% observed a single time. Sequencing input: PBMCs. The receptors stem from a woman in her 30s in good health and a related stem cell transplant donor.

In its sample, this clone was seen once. The CDR3 nucleotides are TGTGCTAGTGGTTTGGTACTTCGGGCAGGGTTTGACACTGAAGCTTTCTTT. Protein product: CASGLVLRAGFDTEAFF. The V gene is TRBV12-5, the J gene TRBJ1-1; D possibly corresponds to TRBD1 (5 bases). The V end lost 0 bases, the J end lost 3 bases, and 17 bases lay between the germline ends. CDR3 length: 17 amino acids. Germline values: CDR1 LGHNT, CDR2 FRNRAP. Complete variable domain (other parts from reference TRBV12-5 and TRBJ1-1): DARVTQTPRHKVTEMGQEVTMRCQPILGHNTVFWYRQTMMQGLELLAYFRNRAPLDDSGMPKDRFSAEMPDATLATLKIQPSEPRDSAVYFCASGLVLRAGFDTEAFFGQGTRLTVV.

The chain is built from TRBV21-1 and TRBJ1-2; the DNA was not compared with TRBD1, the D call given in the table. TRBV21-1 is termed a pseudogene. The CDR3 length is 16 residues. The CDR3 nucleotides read TGTGCCAGCAGCAAAGAGGGGGACAGGGGGCTGGGGGGCTACACCTTC. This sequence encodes CASSKEGDRGLGGYTF.

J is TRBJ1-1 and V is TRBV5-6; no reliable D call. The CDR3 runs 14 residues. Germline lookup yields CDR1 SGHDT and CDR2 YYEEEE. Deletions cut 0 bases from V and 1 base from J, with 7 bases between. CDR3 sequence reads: CASSLGRGNTEAFF. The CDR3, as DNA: TGTGCCAGCAGCTTGGGGCGGGGGAACACTGAAGCTTTCTTT.

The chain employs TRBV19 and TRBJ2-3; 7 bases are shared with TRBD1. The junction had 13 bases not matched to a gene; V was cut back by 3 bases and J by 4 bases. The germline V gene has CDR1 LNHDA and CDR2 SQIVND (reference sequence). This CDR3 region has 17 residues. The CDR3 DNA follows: TGTGCCAGTAGTATCGCGCTCACAGGGGTGGTCGCAGATACGCAGTATTTT. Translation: CASSIALTGVVADTQYF.

The CDR3: CASSMAVKGAVATNEKLFF. The DNA for the CDR3 is TGTGCCAGTAGTATGGCGGTAAAGGGGGCGGTTGCAACTAATGAAAAACTGTTTTTT. The gene calls are TRBV19 and TRBJ1-4; 7 bases are shared with TRBD1. The V and J ends lost 3 bases and 0 bases, in that order; junction bases with no gene match: 13. Germline V CDR1 and CDR2: LNHDA, SQIVND (reference sequence). This CDR3 has 19 amino acids. Looking up the rest from reference TRBV19 and TRBJ1-4 gives the full variable domain: DGGITQSPKYLFRKEGQNVTLSCEQNLNHDAMYWYRQDPGQGLRLIYYSQIVNDFQKGDIAEGYSVSREKKESFPLTVTSAQKNPTAFYLCASSMAVKGAVATNEKLFFGSGTQLSVL.

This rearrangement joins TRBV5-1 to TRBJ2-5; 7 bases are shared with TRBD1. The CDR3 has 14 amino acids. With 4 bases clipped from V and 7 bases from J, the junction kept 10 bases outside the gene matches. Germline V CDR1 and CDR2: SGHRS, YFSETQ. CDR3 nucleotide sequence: TGCGCCAGCAGCACAGGGACAGAGAAGGGGACCCAGTACTTC. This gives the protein CASSTGTEKGTQYF.